This note documents a single T cell receptor (beta chain) sequence. The sample belongs to a study of T cells after yellow fever vaccination. Germline-derived CDR1 and CDR2 are ENHRY and SYGVKD. V was shortened by 4 bases and J by 4 bases, with 13 bases between the two germline ends. This CDR3 is built from 14 residues. Each CDR3 protein is one row after TCRdb ran MiXCR on the 5' RACE reads. The sample holds about 320,000 distinct CDR3 sequences, 3.5% to 5% seen once. The sequenced sample was PBMCs, obtained 15 days after the yellow fever booster vaccination. This chain uses TRBV10-3 with TRBJ1-2, with D possibly TRBD1 on 6 matching bases. The sequence was obtained from a man between 18 and 35 years old who received the YFV17D yellow fever vaccine. CDR3 loop: CAISGNREAYGYTF. CDR3 DNA sequence: TGTGCCATCAGTGGGAACAGGGAGGCCTATGGCTACACCTTC.